The 25 T cell receptor beta chains presented below share a single source sample, sequenced in a study of beta chain features in type 1 diabetes. The study, taken as a whole, reports: Shortening that was moderate but significant affected the TCRB CDR3s of Type 1 diabetes patients in all four CD4+ subsets.

For these receptors, no antigen is known. The authors reverse transcribed all of the isolated RNA, so sequencing captured expressed TCRB transcripts. TCRdb keeps only in-frame clones here, not all; method: immunoSEQ multiplex PCR. The repertoire holds about 190,000 clones, with roughly 8% as singletons. Sequenced material: central memory CD4+ T cells from blood. The receptors originated from a middle-aged woman with type 1 diabetes.

This clone was picked up a small number of times. The CDR3 here is CASSQARAGSSNEQFF. Written as DNA, the CDR3 is TGTGCCAGCAGCCAAGCTAGGGCGGGCTCCAGCAATGAGCAGTTCTTC. The chain is built from TRBV4-2 and TRBJ2-1; D is perhaps TRBD2 (5 bases). Trimming took 1 base from V and 6 from J, leaving 16 bases between them. Germline loops: CDR1 LGHNA, CDR2 YNFKEQ. This CDR3 spans 16 amino acids.

The genes are TRBV18 and TRBJ2-7, with D possibly being TRBD1 (6 bases). CDR1 and CDR2 from the germline V gene are KGHSH and LQKENI. This CDR3 is built from 14 residues. The V gene lost 6 bases and the J gene lost 5 bases, with 17 bases spanning the gap. For the CDR3, the DNA is TGTGCCAGCTCCTTACAGGGTACAGGCCACGAGCAGTACTTC. This codes for CASSLQGTGHEQYF.

The gene calls are TRBV30 and TRBJ2-1; 14 nucleotides agree with TRBD2. The V gene's germline CDR1 is GTSNPN and CDR2 SVGIG (reference sequence). The V gene end was trimmed by 6 bases and the J gene end by 4 bases; junction bases not matched to a gene: 8. The CDR3 is 16 residues long. The CDR3: CACNLGTSGSYNEQFF. The CDR3 coding sequence is TGTGCCTGCAACCTGGGGACTAGCGGGAGTTACAATGAGCAGTTCTTC. The variable domain in full, completed from reference TRBV30 and TRBJ2-1, reads SQTIHQWPATLVQPVGSPLSLECTVEGTSNPNLYWYRQAAGRGLQLLFYSVGIGQISSEVPQNLSASRPQDRQFILSSKKLLLSDSGFYLCACNLGTSGSYNEQFFGPGTRLTVL.

The V and J genes are TRBV28 and TRBJ1-2, with D maybe TRBD1 (5 bases). The CDR3 runs to 14 residues. V was trimmed by 6 bases and J by 7 bases, leaving 18 bases between them. Germline V gene data show CDR1 as MDHEN and CDR2 as SYDVKM. The CDR3 DNA reads as TGTGCCAGCAGCGGGGGGGGAGGGAGCCGTGGCTACACCTTC. It encodes CASSGGGGSRGYTF.

V is TRBV6-6 and J is TRBJ1-5, with 9 nucleotides matching TRBD1. Trimming at V came to 2 bases and at J to 4 bases, leaving 3 bases not matched to a gene. Germline V gene data show CDR1 as MNHNY and CDR2 as SVGAGI (reference sequence). CDR3 size: 15 residues. CDR3 bases: TGTGCCAGCAGTTACGGACAGGGGCTAAATCAGCCCCAGCATTTT. This encodes CASSYGQGLNQPQHF.

The chain couples TRBV6-5 to TRBJ2-7, with a tentative D call TRBD1 (5 bases). Germline V CDR1 and CDR2: MNHEY, SVGAGI. V was pared by 6 bases and J by 2 bases, with 17 bases between. The CDR3 spans 15 residues. Here the CDR3 reads CASRPAREETYEQYF. The CDR3 DNA reads as TGTGCCAGCAGGCCCGCCAGGGAAGAGACCTACGAGCAGTACTTC.

The table lists this clone with a few counts. V is TRBV2 and J is TRBJ2-2, with unresolved D. With 5 bases removed from V and 3 bases from J, the gap between germline ends came to 16 bases. Germline V gene lookup returns CDR1 SNHLY and CDR2 FYNNEI. This CDR3 has 16 residues. The CDR3 region is CASSPLPLRDTGELFF. The CDR3 DNA reads TGTGCCAGCAGTCCACTCCCACTCCGGGACACCGGGGAGCTGTTTTTT.

This clone was counted between two and nine times. This chain links TRBV7-6 with TRBJ1-5; D perhaps matches TRBD1 (6 bases). This CDR3 contains 14 residues. CDR1 and CDR2 from the germline V gene are SGHVS and FNYEAQ. Trimming shortened V by 5 bases and J by 7 bases, and 15 bases separated the two germline ends. The CDR3 sequence is CASSRTGTGQPQHF. Here the CDR3 DNA reads TGTGCCAGCAGCCGAACAGGGACGGGCCAGCCCCAGCATTTT.

The table lists this clone with a few counts. The rearrangement joins TRBV28 to TRBJ2-7, with D possibly matching TRBD1 (5 bases). CDR1 is MDHEN and CDR2 is SYDVKM in the germline V gene. Trimming shortened V by 8 bases and J by 0 bases, and 8 bases separated the two germline ends. The CDR3 spans 12 residues. The CDR3 spells CASGAISYEQYF. CDR3 in DNA: TGTGCCAGCGGGGCAATCTCCTACGAGCAGTACTTC.

This clone was counted only a few times. This chain links TRBV6-5 with TRBJ1-1; D remains ambiguous. This CDR3 has 13 amino acids. V gave up 6 bases and J gave up 3 bases, with 11 bases separating them. Germline V gene sequence: CDR1 MNHEY, CDR2 SVGAGI. The CDR3 loop reads CASRAFVDTEAFF. CDR3 nucleotide sequence: TGTGCCAGCAGAGCCTTTGTGGACACTGAAGCTTTCTTT.

V is TRBV9 and J is TRBJ1-4; 7 bases are shared with TRBD1. This CDR3 has 15 residues. With V trimmed by 3 bases and J by 4 bases, 6 bases remained unmatched. Germline V gene lookup returns CDR1 SGDLS and CDR2 YYNGEE. The CDR3 nucleotides are TGTGCCAGCAGCGCACCGGGACAGCTTAATGAAAAACTGTTTTTT. Translating gives CASSAPGQLNEKLFF.

The V call is TRBV4-3, the J call TRBJ1-1, with 8 bases lining up with TRBD1. The V segment lost 0 bases and the J segment 3 bases; nucleotides outside the gene matches: 3. Germline CDR1 is LGHNA and CDR2 is YSLEER. The CDR3 is 15 residues long. The CDR3 DNA is TGCGCCAGCAGCCAAGAGTCAGGGGGCTACACTGAAGCTTTCTTT. Residues: CASSQESGGYTEAFF.

This clone has just a few counts. The rearrangement links TRBV6-6 to TRBJ2-7, with D unclear. CDR1 and CDR2 (germline): MNHNY, SVGAGI (reference sequence). The V end was cut by 5 bases, the J end by 2 bases, with 7 bases between. The CDR3 loop spans 12 amino acids. CDR3 sequence (DNA): TGTGCCAGCAGTCTACAGCCCTACGAGCAGTACTTC. Protein sequence: CASSLQPYEQYF.

This clone came up a few times. The rearrangement joins TRBV18 to TRBJ2-3, with 8 bases matching TRBD2. This CDR3 has 16 residues. Germline CDR1 and CDR2: KGHSH and LQKENI. The trim removed 6 bases at V and 1 base at J, leaving 9 bases unmatched. The CDR3 DNA follows: TGTGCCAGCTCGGTCCCAAGCGGGGGCGGCACAGATACGCAGTATTTT. Encoded protein: CASSVPSGGGTDTQYF.

This chain uses TRBV27 with TRBJ1-1; 11 bases fit TRBD1. Germline loops: CDR1 MNHEY, CDR2 SMNVEV (reference sequence). V was pared by 4 bases and J by 6 bases, with 10 bases of the junction left unmatched. This CDR3 is built from 16 residues. The CDR3 loop reads CASSSGQGAGRAEAFF. As DNA, the CDR3 is TGTGCCAGCAGTTCCGGACAGGGGGCCGGGAGAGCTGAAGCTTTCTTT.

This clone was counted between two and nine times. The chain combines TRBV28 with TRBJ2-7, with 7 bases fitting TRBD1. The trim removed 6 bases at V and 1 base at J, leaving 6 bases unmatched. This CDR3 is built from 14 residues. CDR1 and CDR2 (germline): MDHEN, SYDVKM. CDR3 in DNA: TGTGCCAGCAGAGTAGGGGGCCCTTCCTACGAGCAGTACTTC. It translates to CASRVGGPSYEQYF.

This chain uses TRBV9 with TRBJ2-2; tentative D call: TRBD2 (6 bases). Trimming left V 3 bases short and J 3 bases short, with 12 bases between. The length of the CDR3 is 15 residues. From germline, CDR1 is SGDLS and CDR2 YYNGEE. CDR3 nucleotide sequence: TGTGCCAGCAGCGGAGGAGGGCCCTACACCGGGGAGCTGTTTTTT. Its translation: CASSGGGPYTGELFF.

This clone was counted between two and nine times. The CDR3 bases are TGCGCCAGCAGCACAAGAACGGGGGACGAGCAGTACTTC. It codes for CASSTRTGDEQYF. V usage is TRBV4-3 and J usage is TRBJ2-7; weak D call: TRBD2 (6 bases). This CDR3 has 13 amino acids. The germline gives CDR1 LGHNA, CDR2 YSLEER. Trimming cost V 5 bases and J 5 bases, with 13 bases left between them.

The V call is TRBV5-1, the J call TRBJ2-2; D is perhaps TRBD1 (5 bases). V lost 0 bases, J lost 2 bases, and 8 bases lay in between. Looked up from germline, CDR1 is SGHRS and CDR2 is YFSETQ. The length of the CDR3 is 15 residues. As DNA, the CDR3 is TGCGCCAGCAGCTTGGGACAGACAAACACCGGGGAGCTGTTTTTT. It yields the protein CASSLGQTNTGELFF.

This clone was counted a few times. The V gene is TRBV28, the J gene TRBJ1-2; 9 bases are shared with TRBD1. The CDR3 extends over 14 amino acids. Germline CDR1 MDHEN, CDR2 SYDVKM. Trimming took 4 bases from V and 7 from J; bases not matched to a gene: 7. The CDR3 reads CASSSRTGDGGYTF. In nucleotides, the CDR3 is TGTGCCAGCAGTTCGAGGACAGGGGACGGTGGCTACACCTTC.

The chain recombines TRBV29-1 with TRBJ2-7; TRBD1 matches 7 bases. V shed 5 bases and J 4 bases; nucleotides not matched to a gene: 17. The CDR3 contains 16 residues. Germline V gene lookup returns CDR1 SQVTM and CDR2 ANQGSEA. The CDR3 nucleotides are TGCAGCGTTAGAACCACCGGGACAGCTCCTTCATACGAGCAGTACTTC. This gives the protein CSVRTTGTAPSYEQYF.

The CDR3 region has the DNA TGTGCCAGCAGCTTCCTAGCGGGAGGTGGGGTAAACATTCAGTACTTC. Translating it yields CASSFLAGGGVNIQYF. V and J are TRBV7-8 and TRBJ2-4; 11 bases align to TRBD2. V was pared by 3 bases and J by 6 bases, with 7 bases of the junction left unmatched. Germline CDR1 SGHVS, CDR2 FQNEAQ. CDR3 length equals 16 residues.

The CDR3 loop reads CASSRAGGQYTEAFF. The CDR3 DNA is TGTGCCAGCAGCCGGGCCGGGGGGCAGTACACTGAAGCTTTCTTT. This chain joins TRBV5-4 and TRBJ1-1, with D maybe TRBD1 (6 bases). Trimming cost V 4 bases and J 3 bases, with 16 bases left between them. Germline CDR1 is SGHNT and CDR2 is YYREEE (reference sequence). CDR3 length equals 15 residues.

This clone was observed many times. The chain's CDR3 is CASSPTGRANTIYF. Written as DNA, the CDR3 is TGTGCCAGCAGTCCGACAGGGAGAGCAAACACCATATATTTT. The gene calls are TRBV28 and TRBJ1-3; 7 bases agree with TRBD1. The germline gives CDR1 MDHEN, CDR2 SYDVKM. With 5 bases clipped from V and 6 bases from J, the junction kept 7 bases outside the gene matches. The CDR3 has 14 residues.

In this sample, this clone turned up many times. J is TRBJ2-1 and V is TRBV9; TRBD1 agrees at 9 bases. Trimming removed 4 bases from V and 3 bases from J; junction bases left unmatched: 5. This CDR3 is 15 amino acids long. Germline CDR1 and CDR2: SGDLS and YYNGEE. The CDR3: CASSRPGQGYNEQFF. DNA for the CDR3: TGTGCCAGCAGCCGACCGGGACAGGGCTACAATGAGCAGTTCTTC. The full variable domain, in which reference TRBV9 and TRBJ2-1 provide the parts outside the CDR3, is DSGVTQTPKHLITATGQRVTLRCSPRSGDLSVYWYQQSLDQGLQFLIQYYNGEERAKGNILERFSAQQFPDLHSELNLSSLELGDSALYFCASSRPGQGYNEQFFGPGTRLTVL.